This T cell receptor (beta chain) was sequenced during a study of T cell responses to AZD1222 COVID-19 vaccine. Libraries were prepared by immunoSEQ multiplex PCR; TCRdb keeps only in-frame clonotypes and omits some of them. The data hold roughly 110,000 clones, with 80% to 95% observed a single time. Trimming pared 3 bases from V and 10 bases from J, leaving 13 bases between. Germline V gene data show CDR1 as GTSNPN and CDR2 as SVGIG (reference sequence). CDR3 length equals 13 residues. On this clone: What it recognizes is unknown.

Whole-study results and caveats: White British people made up most donors, females outnumbered males, and clonal diversity was possibly underestimated. Reports indicate that nearly half of spike-specific TCRs are directed at unmutated variant regions.

Source: peripheral blood, taken 28 days after the second AZD1222 dose. The chain employs TRBV30 and TRBJ1-6; weak D call: TRBD1 (6 bases). This receptor was obtained from an adult who received the AZD1222 COVID-19 vaccine. The CDR3 reads CAWRAGVGSPLHF. DNA for the CDR3: TGTGCCTGGAGGGCAGGGGTGGGCTCACCCCTCCACTTT.